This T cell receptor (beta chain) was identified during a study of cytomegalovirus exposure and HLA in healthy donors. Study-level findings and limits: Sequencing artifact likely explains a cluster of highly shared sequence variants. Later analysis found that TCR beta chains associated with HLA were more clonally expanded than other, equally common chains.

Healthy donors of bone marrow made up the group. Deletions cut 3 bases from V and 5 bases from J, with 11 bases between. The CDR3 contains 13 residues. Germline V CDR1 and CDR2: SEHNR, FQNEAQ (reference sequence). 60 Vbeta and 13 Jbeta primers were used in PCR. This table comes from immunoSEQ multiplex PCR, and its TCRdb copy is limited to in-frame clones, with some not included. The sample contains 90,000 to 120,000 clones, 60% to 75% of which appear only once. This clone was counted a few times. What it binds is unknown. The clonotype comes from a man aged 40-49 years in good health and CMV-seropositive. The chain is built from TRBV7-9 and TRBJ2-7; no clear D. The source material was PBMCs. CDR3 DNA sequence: TGTGCCAGCAGCTTTGATCAGTGGCACGAGCAGTACTTC. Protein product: CASSFDQWHEQYF.